The clone carrying this T cell receptor (beta chain) was counted a single time. As yet, its antigen is unknown. There are 15 residues in the CDR3. The V and J ends lost 6 bases and 10 bases, in that order; junction bases with no gene match: 11. From germline, CDR1 is MNHNS and CDR2 SASEGT. The sample belongs to a study of response to subunit inactivated influenza vaccine. Findings of the study overall: The study's authors posited that every seasonal influenza vaccination enlists few new T cells.

TCRdb independently ran MiXCR on the RT-PCR reads; one entry per CDR3 protein. The sample shows 590,000 or so distinct CDR3 sequences, less than 15% of them seen only once. V gene TRBV6-1 combines with J gene TRBJ2-2; TRBD2 matches at 10 bases. The receptor comes from a man aged 50 to 60 who received an inactivated influenza vaccine. The source was PBMCs from blood, collected 14 days before vaccination. The CDR3 DNA reads TGTGCCAGCAGGACCCTAGCGGGGGTCATCGTGGAGCTGTTTTTT. Translated: CASRTLAGVIVELFF.